This is a list of T cell receptor beta chains from one sample in a study of graft-versus-host responses after intestinal transplantation. The table came from immunoSEQ multiplex PCR; TCRdb's copy has only in-frame clones and leaves some out. The table includes 150,000 or so clones, roughly 91% detected once. These receptors have no known antigen. This sample comprised unstimulated CD4+ T cells sorted from spleen or lymph node cells, obtained before intestinal transplant. The source of these receptors is a human donor who received an intestinal transplant. CDR3s include the opening cysteine and the closing phenylalanine or tryptophan. The D gene is left open where the match is weak. Rows give clone size only sometimes, using once, few, many, or a class for an expanded clone.

j_gene | d_gene | abundance | v_gene | CDR3nt | CDR3aa
TRBJ2-2 | TRBD2 | . | TRBV7-3 | TGTGCCAGCAGGGCAGGGACTAGCAATATCCCCGGGGAGCTGTTTTTT | CASRAGTSNIPGELFF
TRBJ2-5 | . | . | TRBV30 | TGTGCCTGGAACGGGGCGACCCAAGAGACCCAGTACTTC | CAWNGATQETQYF
TRBJ1-5 | . | . | TRBV7-2 | TGTGCCAGCAGCGGGGGGTTCGATCAGCCCCAGCATTTT | CASSGGFDQPQHF
TRBJ1-2 | TRBD1 | . | TRBV4-2 | TGTGCCAGCAGCCAAGAAGACAGGGGAGAGTATGGCTACACCTTC | CASSQEDRGEYGYTF
TRBJ2-3 | TRBD2 | once | TRBV6-4 | TGTGCCAGCAGCGTTCAGACTAGCGGGAGAGATACGCAGTATTTT | CASSVQTSGRDTQYF
TRBJ2-2 | TRBD2 | . | TRBV19 | TGTGCCAGTAGTATTTCTAGCGGGTGGAGCGGGGAGCTGTTTTTT | CASSISSGWSGELFF
TRBJ1-4 | . | . | TRBV30 | TGTGCCTGCCGCCGGGACAATGAAAAACTGTTTTTT | CACRRDNEKLFF
TRBJ2-1 | . | . | TRBV12-5 | TGTGCTAGTAGCCTGAGGGGGATTGAGCAGTTCTTC | CASSLRGIEQFF
TRBJ2-4 | TRBD1 | . | TRBV7-2 | TGTGCCAGCAGGTGGACAGGGATAAACATTCAGTACTTC | CASRWTGINIQYF
TRBJ2-1 | TRBD2 | . | TRBV13 | TGTGCCAGCAGCCTCGCGACTAGCGGGAGGAATGAGCAGTTCTTC | CASSLATSGRNEQFF
TRBJ1-5 | TRBD1 | . | TRBV19 | TGTGCCAGTATCATGTCAGGGGGTGGCAATCAGCCCCAGCATTTT | CASIMSGGGNQPQHF
TRBJ1-1 | . | . | TRBV28 | TGTGCCAGCAGTTTATTTGGGGGTATGAACACTGAAGCTTTCTTT | CASSLFGGMNTEAFF
TRBJ1-4 | . | . | TRBV2 | TGTGCCAGCAGCCAAGACCGGGGGTCTAATGAAAAACTGTTTTTT | CASSQDRGSNEKLFF
TRBJ2-6 | . | . | TRBV9 | TGTGCCAGCAGCGTAGCAGGGGCCAACGTCCTGACTTTC | CASSVAGANVLTF
TRBJ1-4 | TRBD1 | . | TRBV4-1 | TGCGCCAGCAGCCAACGAACAGGGGCAACTAATGAAAAACTGTTTTTT | CASSQRTGATNEKLFF
TRBJ2-5 | . | . | TRBV6-1 | TGTGCCAGCAGTTTCCCTGGCCGTCGAGAGACCCAGTACTTC | CASSFPGRRETQYF
TRBJ2-5 | TRBD2 | . | TRBV6-1 | TGTGCCAGCAGTGATGAGCGGGAGGGGGAGACCCAGTACTTC | CASSDEREGETQYF
TRBJ2-3 | . | . | TRBV5-1 | TGCGCCAGCAGCTTGGGCAGGGGAGGGGAAGATACGCAGTATTTT | CASSLGRGGEDTQYF
TRBJ2-3 | . | few | TRBV7-8 | TGTGCCAGCAGCTCCTGGGCGGGTTTGGCGTATTTT | CASSSWAGLAYF
TRBJ2-1 | . | . | TRBV10-3 | TGTGCCATCAGTGAAATTTCAAGCGGATCCTACAATGAGCAGTTCTTC | CAISEISSGSYNEQFF
TRBJ2-5 | . | . | TRBV5-6 | TGTGCCAGCAGTAATAGCAGGACTGAAGAGACCCAGTACTTC | CASSNSRTEETQYF
TRBJ2-2 | TRBD2 | . | TRBV5-1 | TGCGCCAGCGGACTAGCGGCAACCGGGGAGCTGTTTTTT | CASGLAATGELFF
TRBJ2-1 | TRBD2 | . | TRBV4-2 | TGTGCCAGCAGCCAAGATTTAGCGGGAGTTTTTCCGAGCTCCTACAATGAGCAGTTCTTC | CASSQDLAGVFPSSYNEQFF
TRBJ2-3 | TRBD2 | . | TRBV2 | TGTGCCAGCAGTGACCGGACTAGCGGGAGTGCTACGCAGTATTTT | CASSDRTSGSATQYF
TRBJ1-6 | . | . | TRBV28 | TGTGCCAGCAGTTCCTTGACAGGCAACCATTCACCCCTCCACTTT | CASSSLTGNHSPLHF
TRBJ2-1 | TRBD1 | . | TRBV28 | TGTGCCAGCAGTTGGGGGACAGGGGGCTACAATGAGCAGTTCTTC | CASSWGTGGYNEQFF
TRBJ1-2 | . | once | TRBV27 | TGTGCCAGCAGCCGGGTGGGTTTGGGATCAAGCTATGGCTACACCTTC | CASSRVGLGSSYGYTF
TRBJ2-7 | TRBD2 | . | TRBV7-2 | TGTGCCAGCAGCCTCGGAAGCGGGAGCGGTATCCAGCAGTACTTC | CASSLGSGSGIQQYF
TRBJ1-5 | TRBD1 | . | TRBV5-6 | TGTGCCAGCAGCTTTTTTCGGACAGGGGAAGATAGCAATCAGCCCCAGCATTTT | CASSFFRTGEDSNQPQHF
TRBJ2-7 | . | . | TRBV6-6 | TGTGCCAGCAGCTCCCCGACTGTCTCCTACGAGCAGTACTTC | CASSSPTVSYEQYF